This T cell receptor beta chain derives from a study of blood T cell repertoires in COVID-19. About the study: COVID-19 samples from acute and convalescent phases originated in the United States, Italy and Spain. The analysed material was cDNA or gDNA that came from T cells, B-cell-depleted T cells, or PBMCs.

The table came from immunoSEQ multiplex PCR; TCRdb's copy has only in-frame clones and leaves some out. Of fewer than 200,000 clones in the sample, 82% were seen once. In its sample, this clone was seen once. From germline, CDR1 is ENHRY and CDR2 SYGVKD. This CDR3 contains 15 residues. V was cut by 3 bases and J by 1 base, with 12 bases left in between. The chain links TRBV10-3 to TRBJ1-2; D remains unclear. This TCR came from a woman between 70 and 85 years old with acute or convalescent COVID-19. The sequencing sample was made of peripheral blood. CDR3 protein: CAISDEAGVNYGYTF. DNA of the CDR3: TGTGCCATCAGTGACGAGGCGGGTGTTAACTATGGCTACACCTTC.